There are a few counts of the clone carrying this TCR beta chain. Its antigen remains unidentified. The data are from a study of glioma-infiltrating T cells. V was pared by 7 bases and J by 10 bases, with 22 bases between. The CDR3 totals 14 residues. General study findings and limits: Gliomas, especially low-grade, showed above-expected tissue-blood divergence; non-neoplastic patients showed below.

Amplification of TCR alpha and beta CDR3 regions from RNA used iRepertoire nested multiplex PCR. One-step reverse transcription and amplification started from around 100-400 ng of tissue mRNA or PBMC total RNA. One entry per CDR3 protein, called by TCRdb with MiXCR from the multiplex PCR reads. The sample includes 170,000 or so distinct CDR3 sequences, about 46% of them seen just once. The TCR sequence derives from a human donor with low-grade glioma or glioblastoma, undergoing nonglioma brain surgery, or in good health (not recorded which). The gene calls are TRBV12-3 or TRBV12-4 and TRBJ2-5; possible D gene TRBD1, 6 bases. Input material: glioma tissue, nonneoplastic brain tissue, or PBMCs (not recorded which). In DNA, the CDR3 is TGTGCCAGCACTGACACAGGGACCGAGAGAATCCAGTACTTC. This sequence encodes CASTDTGTERIQYF.